This TCR beta chain was profiled in a study of control samples from healthy donors and cancer patients. The table came from immunoSEQ multiplex PCR; TCRdb's copy has only in-frame clones and leaves some out. Counted here are about 120,000 clones, about 93% occurring once; the ten biggest clones make up 1.5% to 2%. This clone was observed a single time. This CDR3 region has 13 residues. V lost 6 bases, J lost 3 bases, and 4 bases stayed unmatched. Germline CDR1 and CDR2: LGHNT and FRNRAP. The receptor's source is a man between 50 and 59 years old with head and neck cancer. V is TRBV12-5 and J is TRBJ1-1; 7 bases are a match to TRBD1. Sequencing was carried out using PBMCs. CDR3 residues: CASGLGGYTEAFF. CDR3 bases: TGTGCTAGTGGGCTAGGGGGCTACACTGAAGCTTTCTTT.